This T cell receptor (beta chain) stems from a study of CD8+CD57+ T cells in acquired aplastic anemia (dated by TCRdb to 2016 to 2019). With respect to the entire study: Extracted DNA from sorted CD4+ and CD8+ cells averaged 3.2 ug, ranging from about 0.18 to 27.4 ug. CD8+CD57+ expansion was defined as frequency above the mean frequency observed in healthy subjects.

Flow cytometry had shown CD8+CD57+ cell expansion in the patients selected for sequencing. All patients had severe acquired aplastic anemia diagnosed by International Study of Aplastic Anemia and Agranulocytosis and Camitta criteria. At the time blood was sampled, none of the patients had received any therapy. In this study, sorted CD4+ and CD8+ T cells from the blood of healthy subjects and of severe aplastic anemia patients had their TCR repertoires deep-sequenced. Patients were enrolled under clinicaltrials.gov protocols 00001620, 01623167, 00001397, 00071045, 00081523 and 00961064 in the USA. Ficoll-Paque density gradient centrifugation was used to isolate peripheral blood mononuclear cells. Before DNA extraction, CD4+ and CD8+ T cells were sorted with FACS or magnetic beads. Concerning this clonotype itself: Which antigen it targets is not known. No base qualities exist here, and no much larger clone lies one base off it.

TCR beta VDJ combination and CDR3 sequence profiling used genomic DNA as the template. An Illumina HiSeq 2000 was used for TCR repertoire sequencing. As for the original processing: Repertoire assessment relied on Simpson's diversity index, CDR3 size and DJ length profiles, and TRBV/TRBJ rearrangement plots. The immunodominant clone was defined as the most abundant DNA sequence in deep sequencing data. CDR3 amino acid sequences were screened for sharing across subjects and compared with published repertoires and the VDJdb database. In TCRdb, the public reads were trimmed at Q25 with fastp and aligned with MiXCR, with productive beta chains retained. Rows with a matching CDR3 protein are joined into one entry that keeps the most common DNA and genes. The authors' filters were not applied to this entry. The sample yields under 200,000 distinct CDR3 sequences; about 45% were counted once. Of the sample, roughly 3.2% falls within the top ten clones.

Study-wide findings and limitations: Twenty-nine CD8+ CDR3 sequences were found to be shared between patients and controls, but these sequences appeared to be highly expressed in patients and within the immunodominant clones of the patients. CD8+ Simpson's diversity did not differ significantly between patients and healthy controls (P=0.060).

The germline V end is reduced by 3 bases and the J end by 8 bases; junction bases left unmatched: 7. CDR3 length: 15 amino acids, cysteine to phenylalanine. Of all the DNA, just the CDR3 is kept, 45 bases in frame from base 1. The germline V gene supplies CDR1 KGHDR and CDR2 SFDVKD. The receptor comes from a human donor with aplastic anemia. Sequenced: sorted CD4+, CD8+, or CD8+CD57+ T cells (not recorded which) from PBMCs. The chain is assembled from TRBV24-1 and TRBJ2-3, and 10 bases in between align with TRBD2. The nucleotide sequence is TGTGCCACCAGTGATCCAAGACTAGCGGGTACTACGCAGTATTTT. This yields the protein CATSDPRLAGTTQYF.